The rows below give T cell receptor beta chains drawn from one sample of a study of cytomegalovirus exposure and HLA in healthy donors. Clones were sequenced by immunoSEQ multiplex PCR, and TCRdb holds only the in-frame ones, with some missing. This table has 200,000 to 250,000 clones, over 80% appearing once. Sequencing used PBMCs. All receptors derive from a boy aged 2-15 years in good health and CMV-seronegative. Each CDR3 is given with its conserved first and last residue. D genes are given only for firm matches. The size of a clone is reported for some rows only, either as once, few or many, or as a class for expanded clones.

>-|-|TRBJ2-1|TRBV7-3
CASSSASADSYNEQFF
TGTGCCAGCAGCTCGGCTAGCGCCGACTCCTACAATGAGCAGTTCTTC
>-|-|TRBJ2-2|TRBV11-2
CASSRGYTGELFF
TGTGCCAGCAGCCGCGGATACACCGGGGAGCTGTTTTTT
>-|TRBD2|TRBJ2-7|TRBV6-1
CASSEAFRGRLAGAFREQYF
TGTGCCAGCAGTGAAGCATTTCGGGGGAGGCTAGCGGGAGCCTTTCGGGAGCAGTACTTC
>-|-|TRBJ2-1|TRBV11-2
CASSFGRNRDYNEQFF
TGTGCCAGCAGCTTCGGGCGCAACAGGGACTACAATGAGCAGTTCTTC
>-|TRBD2|TRBJ2-7|TRBV11-1
CASSLEASGVPPYEQYF
TGTGCCAGCAGCTTAGAGGCTAGCGGGGTCCCCCCCTACGAGCAGTACTTC
>few|TRBD1|TRBJ2-1|TRBV15
CATSVDRGSYNEQFF
TGTGCCACCAGCGTAGACAGGGGCTCCTACAATGAGCAGTTCTTC
>-|-|TRBJ1-2|TRBV5-8
CASSLQGSYGYTF
TGTGCCAGCAGCTTACAGGGTTCATATGGCTACACCTTC
>-|TRBD1|TRBJ2-1|TRBV6-5
CASSPRGMFYNEQFF
TGTGCCAGCAGTCCCAGGGGGATGTTCTACAATGAGCAGTTCTTC
>-|TRBD2|TRBJ2-1|TRBV29-1
CSVGLAGVGDEQFF
TGCAGCGTGGGACTAGCGGGAGTAGGGGATGAGCAGTTCTTC
>-|-|TRBJ1-5|TRBV4-1
CASSQVAFPSPDQPQHF
TGCGCCAGCAGCCAAGTAGCGTTCCCCTCCCCCGATCAGCCCCAGCATTTT